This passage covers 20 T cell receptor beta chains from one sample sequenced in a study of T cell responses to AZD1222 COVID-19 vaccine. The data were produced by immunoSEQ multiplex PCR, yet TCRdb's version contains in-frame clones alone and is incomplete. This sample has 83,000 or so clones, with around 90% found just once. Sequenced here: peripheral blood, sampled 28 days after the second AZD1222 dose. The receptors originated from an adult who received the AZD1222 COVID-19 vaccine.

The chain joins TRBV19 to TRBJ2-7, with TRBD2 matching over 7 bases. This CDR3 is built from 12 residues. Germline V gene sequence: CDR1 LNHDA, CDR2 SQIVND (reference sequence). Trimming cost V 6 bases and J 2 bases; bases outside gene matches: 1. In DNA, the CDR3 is TGTGCCAGTAGGGGGGGGACCTACGAGCAGTACTTC. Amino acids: CASRGGTYEQYF.

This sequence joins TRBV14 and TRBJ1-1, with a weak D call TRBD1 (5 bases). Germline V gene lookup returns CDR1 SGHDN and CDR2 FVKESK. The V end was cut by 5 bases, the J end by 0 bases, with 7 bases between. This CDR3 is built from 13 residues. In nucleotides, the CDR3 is TGTGCCAGCAGCGCAGGGATGAACACTGAAGCTTTCTTT. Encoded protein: CASSAGMNTEAFF.

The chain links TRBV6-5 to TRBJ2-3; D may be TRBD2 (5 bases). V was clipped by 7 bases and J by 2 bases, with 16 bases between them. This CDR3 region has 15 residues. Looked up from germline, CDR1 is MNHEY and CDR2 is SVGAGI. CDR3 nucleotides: TGTGCCAGCACCTTGGGAGTAGCCAACACAGATACGCAGTATTTT. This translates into CASTLGVANTDTQYF.

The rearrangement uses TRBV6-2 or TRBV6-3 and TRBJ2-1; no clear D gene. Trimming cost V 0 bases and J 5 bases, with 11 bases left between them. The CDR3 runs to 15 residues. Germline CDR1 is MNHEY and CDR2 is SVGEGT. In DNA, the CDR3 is TGTGCCAGCAGTTACTCGATCTCGGCCCACAATGAGCAGTTCTTC. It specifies CASSYSISAHNEQFF.

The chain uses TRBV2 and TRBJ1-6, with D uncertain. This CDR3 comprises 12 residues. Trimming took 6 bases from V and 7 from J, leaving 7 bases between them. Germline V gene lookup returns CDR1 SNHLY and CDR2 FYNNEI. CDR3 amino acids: CASSGGNSPLHF. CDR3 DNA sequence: TGTGCCAGCAGCGGAGGGAATTCACCCCTCCACTTT.

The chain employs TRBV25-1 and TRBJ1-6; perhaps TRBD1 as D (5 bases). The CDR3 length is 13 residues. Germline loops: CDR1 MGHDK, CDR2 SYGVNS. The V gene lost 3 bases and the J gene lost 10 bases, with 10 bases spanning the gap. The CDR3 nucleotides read TGTGCCAGCAGTGATATGAGGGGCTCACCCCTCCACTTT. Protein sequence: CASSDMRGSPLHF.

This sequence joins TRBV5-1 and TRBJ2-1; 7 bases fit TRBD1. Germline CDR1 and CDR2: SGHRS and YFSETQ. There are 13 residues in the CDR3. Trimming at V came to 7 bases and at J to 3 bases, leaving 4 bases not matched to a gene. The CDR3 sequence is CASWDSGYNEQFF. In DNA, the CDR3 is TGCGCCAGCTGGGACAGTGGCTACAATGAGCAGTTCTTC.

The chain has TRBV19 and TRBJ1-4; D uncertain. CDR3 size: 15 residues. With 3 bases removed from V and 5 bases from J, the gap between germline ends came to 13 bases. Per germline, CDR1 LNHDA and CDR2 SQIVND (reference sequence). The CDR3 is CASSILGSRNEKLFF. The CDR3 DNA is TGTGCCAGTAGTATCCTAGGCAGTAGGAATGAAAAACTGTTTTTT.

The CDR3 loop is CASSPTDGSSYEQYF. CDR3 nucleotides: TGTGCCAGCAGTCCGACGGACGGTAGTTCTTACGAGCAGTACTTC. The chain couples TRBV28 to TRBJ2-7; D uncertain. CDR3 length equals 15 residues. Germline CDR1 is MDHEN and CDR2 is SYDVKM. Between the trimmed V and J ends, which lost 5 bases and 4 bases, there was a span of 18 bases.

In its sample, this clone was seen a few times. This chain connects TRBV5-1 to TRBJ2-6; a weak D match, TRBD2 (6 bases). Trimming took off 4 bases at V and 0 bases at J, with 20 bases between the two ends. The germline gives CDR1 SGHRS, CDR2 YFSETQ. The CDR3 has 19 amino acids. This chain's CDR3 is CASSPPFGGSSSGANVLTF. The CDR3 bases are TGCGCCAGCAGCCCGCCGTTTGGGGGGTCAAGCTCTGGGGCCAACGTCCTGACTTTC. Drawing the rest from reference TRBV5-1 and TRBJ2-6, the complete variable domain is KAGVTQTPRYLIKTRGQQVTLSCSPISGHRSVSWYQQTPGQGLQFLFEYFSETQRNKGNFPGRFSGRQFSNSRSEMNVSTLELGDSALYLCASSPPFGGSSSGANVLTFGAGSRLTVL.

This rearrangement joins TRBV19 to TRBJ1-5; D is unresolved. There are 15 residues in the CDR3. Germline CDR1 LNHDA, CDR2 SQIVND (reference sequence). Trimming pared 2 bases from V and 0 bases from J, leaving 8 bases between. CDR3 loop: CASSINAFSNQPQHF. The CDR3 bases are TGTGCCAGTAGTATAAATGCCTTTAGCAATCAGCCCCAGCATTTT.

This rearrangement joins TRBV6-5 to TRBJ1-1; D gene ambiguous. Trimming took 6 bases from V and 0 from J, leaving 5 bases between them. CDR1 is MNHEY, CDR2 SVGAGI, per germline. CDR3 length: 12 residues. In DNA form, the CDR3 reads TGTGCCAGCAGGCCGATGAACACTGAAGCTTTCTTT. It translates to CASRPMNTEAFF.

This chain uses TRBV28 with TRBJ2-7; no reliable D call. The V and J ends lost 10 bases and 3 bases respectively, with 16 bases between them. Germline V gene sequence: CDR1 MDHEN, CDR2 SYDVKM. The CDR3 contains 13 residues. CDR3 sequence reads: CATSRTIRYEQYF. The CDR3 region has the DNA TGTGCCACTTCGCGGACCATCCGCTACGAGCAGTACTTC.

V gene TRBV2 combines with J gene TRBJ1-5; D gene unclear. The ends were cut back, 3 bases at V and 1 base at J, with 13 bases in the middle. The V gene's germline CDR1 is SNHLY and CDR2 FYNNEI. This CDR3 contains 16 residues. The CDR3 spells CASSEESGWSNQPQHF. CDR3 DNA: TGTGCCAGCAGTGAGGAGTCGGGCTGGAGCAATCAGCCCCAGCATTTT.

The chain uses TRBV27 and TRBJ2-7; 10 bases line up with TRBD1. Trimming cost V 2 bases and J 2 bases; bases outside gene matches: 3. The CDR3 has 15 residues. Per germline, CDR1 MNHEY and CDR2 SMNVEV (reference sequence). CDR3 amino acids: CASSLGQGVPYEQYF. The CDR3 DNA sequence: TGTGCCAGCAGTTTAGGACAGGGGGTGCCCTACGAGCAGTACTTC.

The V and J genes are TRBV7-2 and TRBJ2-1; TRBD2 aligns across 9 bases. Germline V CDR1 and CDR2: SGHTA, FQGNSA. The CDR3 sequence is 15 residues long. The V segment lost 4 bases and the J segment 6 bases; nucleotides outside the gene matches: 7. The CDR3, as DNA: TGTGCCAGCAGCTCTCGGGCTAGCGGGATCAATGAGCAGTTCTTC. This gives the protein CASSSRASGINEQFF.

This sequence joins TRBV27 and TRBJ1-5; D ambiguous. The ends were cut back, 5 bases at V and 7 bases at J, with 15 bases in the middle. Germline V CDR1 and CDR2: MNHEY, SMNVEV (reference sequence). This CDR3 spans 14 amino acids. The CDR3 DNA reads TGTGCCAGCAGTCCCGGTAGGGTGAACCAGCCCCAGCATTTT. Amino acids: CASSPGRVNQPQHF.

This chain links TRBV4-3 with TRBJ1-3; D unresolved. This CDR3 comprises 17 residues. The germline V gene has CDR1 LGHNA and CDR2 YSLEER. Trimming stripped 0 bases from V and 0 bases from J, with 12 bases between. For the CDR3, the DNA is TGCGCCAGCAGCCAAGATTTAGGCCTGGACTCTGGAAACACCATATATTTT. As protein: CASSQDLGLDSGNTIYF.

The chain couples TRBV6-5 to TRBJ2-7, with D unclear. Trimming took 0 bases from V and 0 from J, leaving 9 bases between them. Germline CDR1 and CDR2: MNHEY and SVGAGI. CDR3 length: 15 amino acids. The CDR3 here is CASSYSGYPSYEQYF. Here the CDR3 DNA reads TGTGCCAGCAGTTACTCGGGCTATCCCTCCTACGAGCAGTACTTC.

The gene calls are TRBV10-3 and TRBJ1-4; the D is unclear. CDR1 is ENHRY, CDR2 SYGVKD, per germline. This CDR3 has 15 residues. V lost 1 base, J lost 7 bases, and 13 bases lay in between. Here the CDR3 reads CAISEFNPGTEKLFF. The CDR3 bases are TGTGCCATCAGTGAGTTTAATCCCGGTACTGAAAAACTGTTTTTT.